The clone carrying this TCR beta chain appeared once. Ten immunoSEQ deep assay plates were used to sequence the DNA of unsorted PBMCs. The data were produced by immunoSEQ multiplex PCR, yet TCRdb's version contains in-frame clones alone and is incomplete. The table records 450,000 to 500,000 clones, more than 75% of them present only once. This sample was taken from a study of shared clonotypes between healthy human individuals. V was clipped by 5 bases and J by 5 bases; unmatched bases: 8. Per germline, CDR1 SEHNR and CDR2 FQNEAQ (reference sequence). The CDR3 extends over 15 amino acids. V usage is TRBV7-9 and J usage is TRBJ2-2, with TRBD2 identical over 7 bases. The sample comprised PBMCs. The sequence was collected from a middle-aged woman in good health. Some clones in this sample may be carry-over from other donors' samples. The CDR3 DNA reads TGTGCCAGCAGCATTGGACAAGCGGGAACCGGGGAGCTGTTTTTT. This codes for CASSIGQAGTGELFF.